This T cell receptor beta chain was identified in a study of control samples from healthy donors and cancer patients. The CDR3 covers 15 residues. After removal of 1 base from V and 4 bases from J, the junction contained 6 bases not matched to a gene. The germline gives CDR1 GTSNPN, CDR2 SVGIG (reference sequence). Using immunoSEQ multiplex PCR, the repertoire was profiled, and TCRdb retains in-frame clones only, with some absent. This table has about 410,000 clones, over 75% appearing once. This clonotype was obtained from a man in his forties or fifties with head and neck cancer. V gene TRBV30 combines with J gene TRBJ2-5; 10 bases fit TRBD1. What was sequenced was PBMCs. The CDR3 DNA sequence: TGTGCCTGGAGTGCCCCCCGGACAGGGGGAGAGACCCAGTACTTC. Amino acid sequence: CAWSAPRTGGETQYF.